The T cell receptor beta chain under discussion was sequenced for a study of stem cell transplantation in POMP-related autoinflammatory disease. At the level of the study: Pre-transplant patients had naive-skewed CD4+ T cells and few CD8+ T cells. DNA chimerism showed 100% graft donor engraftment of neutrophils and platelets through one year. Study conclusions and caveats: Fewer unique TRB V-J gene pairings were identified in patients with PRAID.

Per the germline V gene, CDR1 is SGHVS and CDR2 is FQNEAQ. V was trimmed by 0 bases and J by 4 bases, leaving 10 bases between them. The CDR3 contains 15 residues. Turning to this clone: Its matching antigen is unknown.

Clones were sequenced by immunoSEQ multiplex PCR, and TCRdb holds only the in-frame ones, with some missing. The sample consists of some 68,000 clones, roughly 93% of them appearing once. The starting material was CD4+ T cells from PBMCs, obtained after stem cell transplantation. The V call is TRBV7-8, the J call TRBJ2-1; no reliable D call. The sequence was obtained from a human patient with POMP-related autoinflammation and immune dysregulation (PRAID). The T cells may partly be graft donor cells. CDR3 nucleotides: TGTGCCAGCAGCTTAGCGCTAGTCGGGTACAATGAGCAGTTCTTC. Translation gives CASSLALVGYNEQFF.